The rows below give T cell receptor beta chains drawn from one sample of a study of blood T cell repertoires in COVID-19. The protocol was immunoSEQ multiplex PCR, while the TCRdb copy is restricted to in-frame clones and leaves out a portion. In the table there are some 190,000 clones, about 88% of which are singletons. The sample comprised PBMCs or T cells enriched from blood (not recorded which). The origin of the receptors is a woman in her thirties or forties in a cohort exposed to, infected with or recovered from COVID-19 (not recorded which). Each CDR3 is given with its conserved first and last residue. The D gene is left open where the match is weak. Clone size is stated in some rows and not others, as once, few, many or a class when expanded.

>TRBJ2-1|.|TRBV19|once
TGTGCCAGTAGTATATCAGGTGACGGGAACAATGAGCAGTTCTTC
CASSISGDGNNEQFF
>TRBJ2-1|.|TRBV19|.
TGTGCCAGTAGTAGTAGGGGCAATGAGCAGTTCTTC
CASSSRGNEQFF
>TRBJ2-7|.|TRBV29-1|.
TGCAGCGTTGAAATGGAGGGCCCTCACTACGAGCAGTACTTC
CSVEMEGPHYEQYF
>TRBJ1-5|.|TRBV11-2|.
TGTGCCAGCAGTCAGTATAGCAATCAGCCCCAGCATTTT
CASSQYSNQPQHF
>TRBJ1-1|TRBD1|TRBV5-1|.
TGCGCCAGCAGCTTGGTTGGCAGGGGGGACACTGAAGCTTTCTTT
CASSLVGRGDTEAFF
>TRBJ1-2|.|TRBV5-4|.
TGTGCCAGCAGCCCTGGACGGGAAAGTCTTAGAGGCTACACCTTC
CASSPGRESLRGYTF
>TRBJ2-7|.|TRBV6-2/TRBV6-3|.
TGTGCCAGCAGTTACTCGGGCAGGGGCCGTTCCTACGAGCAGTACTTC
CASSYSGRGRSYEQYF
>TRBJ1-4|TRBD1|TRBV19|.
TGTGCCAGTAGTCCCTACGAAGGACAGGGAAGCGGAGAAAAACTGTTTTTT
CASSPYEGQGSGEKLFF
>TRBJ1-1|.|TRBV4-1|.
TGCGCCAGCAGCCCACAGGGGAACACTGAAGCTTTCTTT
CASSPQGNTEAFF
>TRBJ2-3|TRBD2|TRBV2|.
TGTGCTTGTCCAGCGGCGGGGGTGGATACGCAGTATTTT
CACPAAGVDTQYF
>TRBJ2-2|.|TRBV3-1/TRBV3-2|.
TGTGCCAGCAGCCAAGTAATCGATGGCGGGTCGAACACCGGGGAGCTGTTTTTT
CASSQVIDGGSNTGELFF
>TRBJ1-1|TRBD1|TRBV5-4|.
TGTGCCAGCAGCAGGGACAGGGGGCAGAGCACTGAAGCTTTCTTT
CASSRDRGQSTEAFF
>TRBJ2-1|.|TRBV5-1|.
TGCGCCAGCAGCTTGGCGGGGGACGGTCAAGACAATGAGCAGTTCTTC
CASSLAGDGQDNEQFF
>TRBJ1-1|.|TRBV9|.
TGTGCCAGCAGCGCAGGTACGCAAACGGTGGACAGTGAAGCTTTCTTT
CASSAGTQTVDSEAFF
>TRBJ2-7|.|TRBV6-1|.
TGTGCCAGCAGTGAATACGTTTGGGACTCGCGAACCTACGAGCAGTACTTC
CASSEYVWDSRTYEQYF
>TRBJ1-5|.|TRBV6-5|.
TGTGCCAGCGGCAACAATCAGCCCCAGCATTTT
CASGNNQPQHF
>TRBJ2-3|.|TRBV29-1|.
TGCAGCGCCCCGCGGCGCGGCACAGATACGCAGTATTTT
CSAPRRGTDTQYF
>TRBJ1-4|.|TRBV15|.
TGTGCCACCAGCAGAGATCGGCAGGGCTTTGAAAAACTGTTTTTT
CATSRDRQGFEKLFF
>TRBJ2-7|.|TRBV21-1|.
TGTGCCAGCCCAGCAAATCACTCAGCTAGCGGGGGATACGAGCAGTACTTC
CASPANHSASGGYEQYF
>TRBJ2-3|TRBD2|TRBV12-3/TRBV12-4|.
TGTGCCAGCAGTTTTCGGGAGGAAGATACGCAGTATTTT
CASSFREEDTQYF
>TRBJ2-7|TRBD1|TRBV6-5|.
TGTGCAATCGGGACAGGGGTTTACGAGCAGTACTTC
CAIGTGVYEQYF
>TRBJ1-1|.|TRBV5-5|once
TGTGCCAGCAGCCCGACAGGGAACACTGAAGCTTTCTTT
CASSPTGNTEAFF
>TRBJ2-1|TRBD2|TRBV6-5|.
TGTGCCAGCAGTTGGGGGGGGACGAACAATGAGCAGTTCTTC
CASSWGGTNNEQFF
>TRBJ1-5|.|TRBV19|.
TGTGCCAGTAGTATAGCAGGGTCTGATCAGCCCCAGCATTTT
CASSIAGSDQPQHF
>TRBJ1-5|TRBD1|TRBV4-1|.
TGCGCCAGCAGCCAAGATATAACCGGGGACAGGGGGCAGCCCCAGCATTTT
CASSQDITGDRGQPQHF
>TRBJ2-5|TRBD2|TRBV5-1|once
TGCGCCAGCGAAGTTTTAGCGGGCCTCTCCCAAGAGACCCAGTACTTC
CASEVLAGLSQETQYF
>TRBJ1-2|.|TRBV6-2/TRBV6-3|.
TGTGCCAGCAGTTACTCAACGGAGGGCTACACCTTC
CASSYSTEGYTF
>TRBJ1-2|.|TRBV19|.
TGTGCCAGTAGTTTCTCGTTACAGGGATTTGTTGGCTACACCTTC
CASSFSLQGFVGYTF
>TRBJ1-1|TRBD1|TRBV19|.
TGTGCCAGTAAACACAGGGGGAACACTGAAGCTTTCTTT
CASKHRGNTEAFF
>TRBJ2-1|TRBD2|TRBV6-5|once
TGTGCCAGCAGTTATACGGGGGGTCGGAATGAGCAGTTCTTC
CASSYTGGRNEQFF